This entry concerns a single TCR beta chain. Its specificity is not known. These data are taken from a study of cytotoxic CD8 clonotypes in ibrutinib-treated CLL. General study points: Baseline clonality was higher than in age-matched healthy donors and moved in step with circulating CD8+ T-cell counts.

Some clones are missing from TCRdb's copy, which holds only in-frame ones; the method was immunoSEQ multiplex PCR. The sample lists some 25,000 clones; 78% were seen once. Library input was around 1.9 micrograms of DNA from cryopreserved PBMCs. The CDR3 loop spans 15 amino acids. Trimming left V 4 bases short and J 4 bases short, with 17 bases between. Germline CDR1 is SGHRS and CDR2 is YFSETQ. Here the sequenced sample was PBMCs, taken before ibrutinib treatment. V and J are TRBV5-1 and TRBJ1-2, with D possibly matching TRBD1 (5 bases). The receptor was isolated from a human donor with chronic lymphocytic leukemia. The CDR3 nucleotides read TGCGCCAGCAGCCCATACAGTCAGGGTGGCTATGGCTACACCTTC. Its protein is CASSPYSQGGYGYTF.